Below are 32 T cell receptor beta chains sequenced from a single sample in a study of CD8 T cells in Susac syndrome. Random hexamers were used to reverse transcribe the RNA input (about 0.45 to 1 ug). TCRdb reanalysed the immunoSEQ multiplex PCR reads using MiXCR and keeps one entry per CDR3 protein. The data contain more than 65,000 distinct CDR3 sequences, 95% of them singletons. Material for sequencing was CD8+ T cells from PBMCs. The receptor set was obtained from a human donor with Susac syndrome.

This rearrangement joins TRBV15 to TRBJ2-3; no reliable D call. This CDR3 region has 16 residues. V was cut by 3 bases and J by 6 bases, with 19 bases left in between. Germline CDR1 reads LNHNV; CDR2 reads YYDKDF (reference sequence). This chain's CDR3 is CATSRVLGVSGDTQYF. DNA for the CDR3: TGTGCCACCAGCAGGGTGCTCGGAGTATCGGGTGATACGCAGTATTTT.

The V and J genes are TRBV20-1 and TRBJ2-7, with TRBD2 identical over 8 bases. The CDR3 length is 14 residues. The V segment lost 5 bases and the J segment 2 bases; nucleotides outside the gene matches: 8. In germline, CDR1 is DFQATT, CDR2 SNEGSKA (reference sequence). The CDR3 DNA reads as TGCAGTGCTCCCGCCCCACTAGCGGCCTACGAGCAGTACTTC. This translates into CSAPAPLAAYEQYF.

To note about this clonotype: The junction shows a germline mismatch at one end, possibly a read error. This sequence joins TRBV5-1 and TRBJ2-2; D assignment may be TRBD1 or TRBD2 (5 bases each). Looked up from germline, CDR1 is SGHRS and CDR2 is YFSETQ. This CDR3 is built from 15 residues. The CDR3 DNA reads TGCGCCAGCAGCTTGGGGGGACCGAACACCGGGGAGCTGTGTTTT. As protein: CASSLGGPNTGELCF.

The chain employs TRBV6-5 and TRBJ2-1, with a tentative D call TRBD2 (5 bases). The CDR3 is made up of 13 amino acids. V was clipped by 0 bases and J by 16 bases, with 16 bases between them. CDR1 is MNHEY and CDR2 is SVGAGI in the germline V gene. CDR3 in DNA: TGTGCCAGCAGTTACTCGAGTACTAGTTGGGCCTTCTTC. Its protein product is CASSYSSTSWAFF.

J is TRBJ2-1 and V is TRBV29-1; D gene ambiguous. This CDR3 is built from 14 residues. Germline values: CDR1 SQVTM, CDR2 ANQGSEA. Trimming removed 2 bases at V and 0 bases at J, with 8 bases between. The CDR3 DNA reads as TGCAGCGTTGAACCCGAGAGCTCCTACAATGAGCAGTTCTTC. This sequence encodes CSVEPESSYNEQFF.

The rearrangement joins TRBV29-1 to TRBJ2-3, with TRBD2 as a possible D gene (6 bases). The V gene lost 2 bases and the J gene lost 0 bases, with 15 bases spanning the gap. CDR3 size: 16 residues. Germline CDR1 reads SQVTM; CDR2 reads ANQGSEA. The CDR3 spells CSVEIWGETSTDTQYF. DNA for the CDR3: TGCAGCGTTGAAATATGGGGGGAGACGAGCACAGATACGCAGTATTTT.

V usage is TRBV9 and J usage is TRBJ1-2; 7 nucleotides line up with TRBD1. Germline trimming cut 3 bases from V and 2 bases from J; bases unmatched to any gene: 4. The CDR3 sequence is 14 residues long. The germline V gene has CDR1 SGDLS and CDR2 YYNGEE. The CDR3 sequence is CASSARDSNYGYTF. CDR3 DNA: TGTGCCAGCAGCGCGAGGGACAGCAACTATGGCTACACCTTC.

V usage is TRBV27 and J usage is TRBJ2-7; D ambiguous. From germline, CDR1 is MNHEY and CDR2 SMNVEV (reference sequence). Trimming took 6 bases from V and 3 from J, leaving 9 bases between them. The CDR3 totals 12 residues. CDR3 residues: CASRGIGYEQYF. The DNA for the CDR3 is TGTGCCAGCAGGGGGATCGGCTACGAGCAGTACTTC.

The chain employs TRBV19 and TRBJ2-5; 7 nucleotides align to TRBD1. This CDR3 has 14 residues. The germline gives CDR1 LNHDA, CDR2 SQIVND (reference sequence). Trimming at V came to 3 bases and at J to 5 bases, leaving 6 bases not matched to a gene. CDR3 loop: CASSIRQGWETQYF. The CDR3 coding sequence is TGTGCCAGTAGTATCCGACAGGGATGGGAGACCCAGTACTTC. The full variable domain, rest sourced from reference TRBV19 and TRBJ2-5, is DGGITQSPKYLFRKEGQNVTLSCEQNLNHDAMYWYRQDPGQGLRLIYYSQIVNDFQKGDIAEGYSVSREKKESFPLTVTSAQKNPTAFYLCASSIRQGWETQYFGPGTRLLVL.

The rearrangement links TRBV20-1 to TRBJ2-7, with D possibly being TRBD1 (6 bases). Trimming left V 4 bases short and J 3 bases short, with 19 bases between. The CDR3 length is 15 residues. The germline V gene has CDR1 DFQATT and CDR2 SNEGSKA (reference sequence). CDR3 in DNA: TGCAGTGCTACCGAAGGGGGAGCCCCTGACTACGAGCAGTACTTC. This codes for CSATEGGAPDYEQYF.

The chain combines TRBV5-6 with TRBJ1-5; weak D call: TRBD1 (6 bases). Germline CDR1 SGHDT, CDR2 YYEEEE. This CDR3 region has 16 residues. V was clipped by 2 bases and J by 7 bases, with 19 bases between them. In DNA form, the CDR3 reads TGTGCCAGCAGCTTAGGGGGGAAAGGGATGCGCCAGCCCCAGCATTTT. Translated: CASSLGGKGMRQPQHF.

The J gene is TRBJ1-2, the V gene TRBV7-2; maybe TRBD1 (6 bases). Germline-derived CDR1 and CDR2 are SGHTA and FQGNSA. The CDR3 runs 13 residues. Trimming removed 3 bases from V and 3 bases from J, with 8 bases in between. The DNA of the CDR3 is TGTGCCAGCAGCTTGGACAGCCACTATGGCTACACCTTC. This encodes CASSLDSHYGYTF.

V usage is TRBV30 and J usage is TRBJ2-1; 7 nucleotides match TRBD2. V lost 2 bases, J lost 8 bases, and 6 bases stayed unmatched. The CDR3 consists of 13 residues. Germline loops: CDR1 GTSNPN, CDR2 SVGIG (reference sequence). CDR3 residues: CAWSSGTGDEQFF. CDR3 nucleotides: TGTGCCTGGAGTAGCGGGACTGGTGATGAGCAGTTCTTC.

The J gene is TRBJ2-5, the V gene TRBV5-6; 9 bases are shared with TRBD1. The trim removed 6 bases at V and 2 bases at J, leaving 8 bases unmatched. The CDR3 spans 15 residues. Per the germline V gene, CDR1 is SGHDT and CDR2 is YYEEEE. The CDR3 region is CASTRTGDGQETQYF. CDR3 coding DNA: TGTGCCAGCACCAGGACAGGGGATGGACAAGAGACCCAGTACTTC. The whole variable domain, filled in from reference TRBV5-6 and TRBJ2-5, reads DAGVTQSPTHLIKTRGQQVTLRCSPKSGHDTVSWYQQALGQGPQFIFQYYEEEERQRGNFPDRFSGHQFPNYSSELNVNALLLGDSALYLCASTRTGDGQETQYFGPGTRLLVL.

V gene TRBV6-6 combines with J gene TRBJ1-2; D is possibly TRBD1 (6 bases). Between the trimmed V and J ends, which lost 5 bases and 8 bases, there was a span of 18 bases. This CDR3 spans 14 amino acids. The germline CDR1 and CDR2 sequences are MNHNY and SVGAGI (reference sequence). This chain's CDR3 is CASSPTPGDGGYTF. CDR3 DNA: TGTGCCAGCAGTCCCACCCCAGGGGACGGGGGCTACACCTTC.

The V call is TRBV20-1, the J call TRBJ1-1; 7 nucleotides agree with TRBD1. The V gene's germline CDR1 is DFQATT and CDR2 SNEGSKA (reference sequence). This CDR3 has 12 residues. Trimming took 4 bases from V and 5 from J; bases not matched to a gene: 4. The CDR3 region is CSAKGAPTEAFF. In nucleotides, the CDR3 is TGCAGTGCTAAGGGGGCGCCGACTGAAGCTTTCTTT.

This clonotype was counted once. The CDR3 DNA follows: TGTGCCAGCAGCCTGCTCTCGAACTCTGGAAACACCATATATTTT. It encodes CASSLLSNSGNTIYF. The chain carries TRBV3-1 and TRBJ1-3; D ambiguous. This CDR3 is 15 amino acids long. CDR1 is LGHDT and CDR2 is YNNKEL in the germline V gene (reference sequence). Trimming shortened V by 4 bases and J by 0 bases, and 10 bases separated the two germline ends.

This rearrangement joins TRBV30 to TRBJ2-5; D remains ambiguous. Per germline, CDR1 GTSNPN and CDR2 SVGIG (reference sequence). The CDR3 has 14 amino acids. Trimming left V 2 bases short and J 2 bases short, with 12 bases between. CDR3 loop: CAWSPSDKQETQYF. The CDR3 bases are TGTGCCTGGAGTCCCTCCGACAAACAAGAGACCCAGTACTTC.

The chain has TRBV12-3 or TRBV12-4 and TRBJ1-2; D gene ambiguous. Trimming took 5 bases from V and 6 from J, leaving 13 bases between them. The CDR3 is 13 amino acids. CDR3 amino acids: CASSPTPGDGYTF. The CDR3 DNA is TGTGCCAGCAGTCCTACCCCGGGTGATGGCTACACCTTC.

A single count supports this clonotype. The CDR3 bases are TGTGCCAGCAGTGAGTTTCCGAGCTATGAGCAGTTCTTC. Residues: CASSEFPSYEQFF. This chain connects TRBV2 to TRBJ2-1; no clear D gene. Germline V gene sequence: CDR1 SNHLY, CDR2 FYNNEI. Trimming stripped 3 bases from V and 8 bases from J, with 11 bases between. The length of the CDR3 is 13 residues.

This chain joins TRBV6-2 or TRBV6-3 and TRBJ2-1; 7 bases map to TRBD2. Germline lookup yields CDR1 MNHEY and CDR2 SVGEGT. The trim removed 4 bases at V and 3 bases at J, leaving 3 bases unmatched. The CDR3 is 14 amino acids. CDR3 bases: TGTGCCAGCAGTTCGCGGGACTACTACAATGAGCAGTTCTTC. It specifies CASSSRDYYNEQFF.

The chain's CDR3 is CASKDSSYEQYF. DNA of the CDR3: TGTGCCAGCAAAGACAGTTCCTACGAGCAGTACTTC. The chain is built from TRBV27 and TRBJ2-7; TRBD1 might be the D (5 bases). This CDR3 comprises 12 residues. V was shortened by 7 bases and J by 1 base, with 8 bases between the two germline ends. Germline V gene lookup returns CDR1 MNHEY and CDR2 SMNVEV (reference sequence).

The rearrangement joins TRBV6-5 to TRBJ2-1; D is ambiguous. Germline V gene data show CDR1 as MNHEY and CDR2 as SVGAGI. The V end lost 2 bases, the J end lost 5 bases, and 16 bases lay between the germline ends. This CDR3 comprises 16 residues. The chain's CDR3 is CASSYDTPSRNNEQFF. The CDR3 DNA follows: TGTGCCAGCAGTTACGACACCCCGAGCAGAAACAATGAGCAGTTCTTC.

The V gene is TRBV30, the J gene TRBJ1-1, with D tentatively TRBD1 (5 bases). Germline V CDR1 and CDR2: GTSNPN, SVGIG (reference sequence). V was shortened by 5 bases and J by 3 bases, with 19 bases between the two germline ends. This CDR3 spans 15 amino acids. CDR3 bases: TGTGCCTGGGGGGGTATCGTCAAATCTGACACTGAAGCTTTCTTT. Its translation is CAWGGIVKSDTEAFF.

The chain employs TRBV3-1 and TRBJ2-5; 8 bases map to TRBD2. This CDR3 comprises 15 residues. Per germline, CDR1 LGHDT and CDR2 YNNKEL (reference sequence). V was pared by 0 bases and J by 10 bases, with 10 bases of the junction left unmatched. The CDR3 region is CASSQDGSGKGNQYF. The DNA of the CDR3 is TGTGCCAGCAGCCAAGACGGTAGCGGGAAAGGCAACCAGTACTTC.

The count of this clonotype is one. The CDR3 DNA sequence: TGTGCCAGCAGTTTCCTAGCGGCCCTTAGCACAGATACGCAGTATTTT. It translates to CASSFLAALSTDTQYF. This sequence joins TRBV27 and TRBJ2-3, with 7 bases that match TRBD2. CDR1 MNHEY and CDR2 SMNVEV come from the germline V gene (reference sequence). J was trimmed by 0 bases and V by 3 bases; bases with no gene match: 6. The CDR3 runs to 16 residues.

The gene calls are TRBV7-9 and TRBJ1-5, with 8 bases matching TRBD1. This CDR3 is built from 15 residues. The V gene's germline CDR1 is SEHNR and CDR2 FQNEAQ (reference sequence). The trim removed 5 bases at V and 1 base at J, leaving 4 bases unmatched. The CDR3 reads CASSGQGGSNQPQHF. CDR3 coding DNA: TGTGCCAGCAGCGGACAGGGTGGGAGCAATCAGCCCCAGCATTTT. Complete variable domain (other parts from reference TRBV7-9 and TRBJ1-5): DTGVSQNPRHKITKRGQNVTFRCDPISEHNRLYWYRQTLGQGPEFLTYFQNEAQLEKSRLLSDRFSAERPKGSFSTLEIQRTEQGDSAMYLCASSGQGGSNQPQHFGDGTRLSIL.

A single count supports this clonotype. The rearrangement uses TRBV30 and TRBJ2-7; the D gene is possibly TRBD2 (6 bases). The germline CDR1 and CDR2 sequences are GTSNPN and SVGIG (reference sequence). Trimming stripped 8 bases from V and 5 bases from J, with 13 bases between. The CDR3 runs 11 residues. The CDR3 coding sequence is TGTGCCGGGGACTTTAGGCACGAGCAGTACTTC. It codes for CAGDFRHEQYF. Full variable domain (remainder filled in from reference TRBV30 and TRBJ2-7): SQTIHQWPATLVQPVGSPLSLECTVEGTSNPNLYWYRQAAGRGLQLLFYSVGIGQISSEVPQNLSASRPQDRQFILSSKKLLLSDSGFYLCAGDFRHEQYFGPGTRLTVT.

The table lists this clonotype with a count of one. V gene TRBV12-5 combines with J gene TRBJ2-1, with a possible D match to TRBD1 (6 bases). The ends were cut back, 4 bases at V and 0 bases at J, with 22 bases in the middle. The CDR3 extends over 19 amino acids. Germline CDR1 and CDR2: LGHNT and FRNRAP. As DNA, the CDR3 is TGTGCTAGTGGTTCCCCGTACAGGGAAACCGTGAGCTCCTACAATGAGCAGTTCTTC. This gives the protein CASGSPYRETVSSYNEQFF.

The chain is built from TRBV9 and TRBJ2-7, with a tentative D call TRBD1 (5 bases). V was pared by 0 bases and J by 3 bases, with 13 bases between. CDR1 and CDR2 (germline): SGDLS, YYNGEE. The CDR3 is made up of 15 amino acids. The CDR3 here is CASSVGGHNVYEQYF. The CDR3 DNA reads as TGTGCCAGCAGCGTAGGGGGCCATAATGTCTACGAGCAGTACTTC.

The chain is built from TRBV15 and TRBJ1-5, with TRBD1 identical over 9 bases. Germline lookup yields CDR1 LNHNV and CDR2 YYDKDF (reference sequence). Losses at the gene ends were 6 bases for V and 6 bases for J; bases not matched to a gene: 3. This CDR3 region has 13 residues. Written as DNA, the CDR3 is TGTGCCACCAGGACAGGGGGTAGTCAGCCCCAGCATTTT. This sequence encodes CATRTGGSQPQHF.

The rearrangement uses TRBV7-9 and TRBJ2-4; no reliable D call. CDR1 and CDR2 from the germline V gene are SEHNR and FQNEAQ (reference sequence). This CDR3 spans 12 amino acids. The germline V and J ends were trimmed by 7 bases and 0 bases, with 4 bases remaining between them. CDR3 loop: CASTGAKNIQYF. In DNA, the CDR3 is TGTGCCAGCACTGGAGCCAAAAACATTCAGTACTTC. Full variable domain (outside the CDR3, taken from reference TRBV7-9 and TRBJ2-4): DTGVSQNPRHKITKRGQNVTFRCDPISEHNRLYWYRQTLGQGPEFLTYFQNEAQLEKSRLLSDRFSAERPKGSFSTLEIQRTEQGDSAMYLCASTGAKNIQYFGAGTRLSVL.